This TCR beta chain was documented in a study of spatial heterogeneity in lung cancer. Study in general: Alpha-chain sequences were detected in numbers that were consistently lower than beta-chain sequences. Within tumor regions, the number of TCR transcripts tracked closely with a T cell module score obtained from matched bulk RNA-seq.

Each TCR cDNA molecule bore a unique molecular identifier. One entry per CDR3 protein, called by TCRdb with MiXCR from the 5' RACE reads. The sample has about 27,000 distinct CDR3 sequences; about 7.6% are singletons. Comment on this clonotype: Antigen specificity is unknown.

As for time point: sample taken at primary tumor resection. Extraction of whole RNA from tumor, nontumor lung or frozen PBMC preceded unsorted sequencing. Findings and caveats of the study: Counts that tracked tumor mutation counts were those of expanded intratumoral alpha and beta TCRs.

The receptor's source is a male donor with early-stage non-small cell lung cancer. Material: lung tumor tissue, obtained at surgery.

The CDR3 coding sequence is TGTGCCAGCAGCTTAGATCTCCCAGCAACAGATACGCAGTATTTT. It codes for CASSLDLPATDTQYF. The chain joins TRBV11-2 to TRBJ2-3; D unclear. V was pared by 0 bases and J by 3 bases, with 10 bases between. Per germline, CDR1 SGHAT and CDR2 FQNNGV. The CDR3 consists of 15 residues.